This T cell receptor beta chain was identified during a study of blood T cell repertoires in COVID-19 (TCRdb year 2020). With regard to the full study: The collaborator samples originated in the United States, Italy and Spain and spanned the acute and convalescent phases of COVID-19. The prospective study material was composed of cDNA or gDNA derived from T cells, B-cell-depleted T cells, or PBMCs. The dataset comprised deeply sampled blood TCRbeta repertoires from subjects exposed to, actively infected with, or recovered from COVID-19. The repertoires were made available in a free public database intended to serve as a resource for research on the immune response to SARS-CoV-2. Samples came from the ongoing ImmuneRACE study (first 160 participants) plus 1,254 subjects from 6 global collaborators. Nearly every sample came with metadata listing a de-identified subject ID, COVID-19 status, age in years and sex. Where available, HLA class I and class II types were taken from metadata supplied by the sample provider and were not determined by assay-based typing.

Taken from the germline V gene (reference sequence), the CDR1 and CDR2 loops are LNHDA and SQIVND. Measured from the cysteine to the phenylalanine, the CDR3 is 17 residues long. This entry keeps only the CDR3 DNA: 51 bases, framed from base 1. V is trimmed back by 5 bases and J by 8 bases, and the junction contains 15 bases that no gene match accounts for. Details on this clone: The antigen it recognizes is unknown. No base qualities exist here, and no much larger clone lies one base off it.

What the study reported, not specific to this receptor: Clinical and demographic metadata were provided uncurated, with the amount varying by source and participant.

TCRbeta CDR3 regions were amplified from genomic DNA using the immunoSEQ Assay, a bias-controlled multiplex PCR. Processing in the source paper ran as follows. Nucleated cell counts per sample were estimated from amplification of reference gene primers within the assay. To quantify the absolute abundance of each unique TCRbeta CDR3 rearrangement, sequence reads were collapsed and filtered. For each sample, productive Simpson clonality was calculated as the square root of Simpson's diversity index across productive rearrangements. Drawn from immuneACCESS, this table holds only the in-frame rearrangements with V and J called that TCRdb kept. Clones are partly lost; checked studies trace under half to an unresolved V gene and leave the rest unexplained. From that table come the V and J calls and clone size; the DNA was used to work out D and trimming. For this sample there are 470,000 or so clones; 70% to 90% appear just once. The ten largest clones capture more than 3% of the sample.

Collaborating institutions collected whole blood in K2EDTA tubes following their own protocols. For TCRbeta analysis, collaborators shipped samples in one of three forms: frozen whole blood, isolated PBMCs, or DNA extracted from either of those sample types. This receptor chain uses TRBV19 and TRBJ2-1, with 10 bases matching TRBD2. The sequenced sample was peripheral blood. This receptor was taken from a human donor in a cohort sampled during active COVID-19. The bases read TGTGCCAGTAGTCCCCTAGCGGGAGTCGCCCATGATGATGAGCAGTTCTTC. The resulting protein is CASSPLAGVAHDDEQFF.